The next 8 T cell receptor beta chains were all read from a single sample in a study of cytomegalovirus exposure and HLA in healthy donors. The PCR made use of 60 Vbeta and 13 Jbeta primers. The assay was immunoSEQ multiplex PCR, and TCRdb's table has in-frame clones only and misses some. The table lists fewer than 85,000 clones, roughly 82% of them singletons. Sample: PBMCs. All receptors come from a man between 65 and 85 years old in good health and CMV-seropositive.

J is TRBJ1-1 and V is TRBV10-3, with D hard to call. V was clipped by 10 bases and J by 2 bases, with 17 bases between them. Germline CDR1 ENHRY, CDR2 SYGVKD. The CDR3 loop spans 14 amino acids. The CDR3: CATHREGPNTEAFF. The CDR3 DNA sequence: TGTGCCACTCATAGGGAGGGCCCAAACACTGAAGCTTTCTTT.

This clone was counted only a few times. The genes are TRBV6-1 and TRBJ1-5; possibly TRBD1 for D (5 bases). The germline V gene encodes CDR1 MNHNS and CDR2 SASEGT. V lost 3 bases to trimming and J lost 2 bases, with 14 bases between them. The CDR3 has 16 amino acids. The CDR3 sequence is CASSDRVPLGNQPQHF. The CDR3 DNA follows: TGTGCCAGCAGTGACAGGGTCCCCTTAGGCAATCAGCCCCAGCATTTT.

A few counts support this clone. V is TRBV7-2 and J is TRBJ1-4; 9 bases fit TRBD1. CDR3 length: 15 amino acids. From germline, CDR1 is SGHTA and CDR2 FQGNSA. Germline trimming cut 5 bases from V and 6 bases from J; bases unmatched to any gene: 7. The CDR3 region has the DNA TGTGCCAGCAGCGTTGGGACAGGGCTTTATGAAAAACTGTTTTTT. Protein sequence: CASSVGTGLYEKLFF.

This chain uses TRBV2 with TRBJ1-1, with D possibly matching TRBD1 (6 bases). The V and J ends lost 4 bases and 4 bases respectively, with 7 bases between them. CDR1 and CDR2 (germline): SNHLY, FYNNEI. The CDR3 is made up of 12 amino acids. CDR3 DNA: TGTGCCAGCAGTGGAGGGGGCACTGAAGCTTTCTTT. Its translation: CASSGGGTEAFF.

V usage is TRBV19 and J usage is TRBJ1-2; D unresolved. CDR3 length: 14 residues. CDR1 and CDR2 (germline): LNHDA, SQIVND (reference sequence). Trimming took off 7 bases at V and 8 bases at J, with 20 bases between the two ends. This CDR3 reads CASTPGLREKGYTF. DNA for the CDR3: TGTGCCAGTACCCCCGGGTTGAGGGAGAAAGGCTACACCTTC. The full variable domain, completed using reference TRBV19 and TRBJ1-2, is DGGITQSPKYLFRKEGQNVTLSCEQNLNHDAMYWYRQDPGQGLRLIYYSQIVNDFQKGDIAEGYSVSREKKESFPLTVTSAQKNPTAFYLCASTPGLREKGYTFGSGTRLTVV.

The V gene is TRBV28, the J gene TRBJ2-7, with 11 bases identical to TRBD2. Germline CDR1 reads MDHEN; CDR2 reads SYDVKM. The junction had 5 bases not matched to a gene; V was cut back by 8 bases and J by 2 bases. The length of the CDR3 is 14 residues. The DNA for the CDR3 is TGTGCCAGCGAGACTAGCGGGGTTACCTACGAGCAGTACTTC. Translating gives CASETSGVTYEQYF.

V is TRBV29-1 and J is TRBJ2-3; D remains ambiguous. CDR3 length: 15 amino acids. Looked up from germline, CDR1 is SQVTM and CDR2 is ANQGSEA. V shed 5 bases and J shed 2 bases, with 17 bases lying between them. The CDR3 bases are TGCAGCGTTTGTCCGGCTAGGTCGAACACAGATACGCAGTATTTT. Protein product: CSVCPARSNTDTQYF.

The chain combines TRBV2 with TRBJ2-2, with TRBD1 matching 8 bases. This CDR3 comprises 15 residues. Germline V gene lookup returns CDR1 SNHLY and CDR2 FYNNEI. With V trimmed by 7 bases and J by 6 bases, 10 bases remained unmatched. CDR3 protein: CASTKDRGGSGELFF. CDR3 DNA: TGTGCCAGCACTAAAGACAGGGGAGGATCCGGGGAGCTGTTTTTT. The variable domain in full, completed from reference TRBV2 and TRBJ2-2, reads EPEVTQTPSHQVTQMGQEVILRCVPISNHLYFYWYRQILGQKVEFLVSFYNNEISEKSEIFDDQFSVERPDGSNFTLKIRSTKLEDSAMYFCASTKDRGGSGELFFGEGSRLTVL.